A selection of T cell receptor beta chains follows, all from one sample in a study of circulating CD8 cells and anti-PD-1 response in melanoma. One entry per CDR3 protein results from TCRdb running MiXCR on the reads. The sample lists approximately 2,500 distinct CDR3 sequences, 6.5% to 9.5% occurring once. The sequencing here drew on CD8+ T cells from PBMCs, taken at baseline or after one month of anti-PD-1 therapy (not recorded which). These receptor sequences come from a human donor with melanoma. CDR3s include the opening cysteine and the closing phenylalanine or tryptophan. The D gene is left open where the match is weak. Clone size, where shown, is once, few, many, or a class for clones that have expanded.

d_gene: -; v_gene: TRBV19; j_gene: TRBJ2-7; abundance: medium-sized; CDR3nt: TGTGCCAGTACAGATGAGGGTAGGAACGAGCAGTACTTC; CDR3aa: CASTDEGRNEQYF
d_gene: -; v_gene: TRBV20-1; j_gene: TRBJ2-2; abundance: medium-sized; CDR3nt: TGCAGTGCTAGAGACAGCACAGGGGAGCTGTTTTTT; CDR3aa: CSARDSTGELFF
d_gene: -; v_gene: TRBV2; j_gene: TRBJ2-7; abundance: medium-sized; CDR3nt: TGTGCCAGCAGGCGTCTGAGGACCTCTAGCTCCTACGAGCAGTACTTC; CDR3aa: CASRRLRTSSSYEQYF
d_gene: -; v_gene: TRBV7-9; j_gene: TRBJ2-1; abundance: large; CDR3nt: TGTGCCAGCAGCTTAATCTCTAACAATGAGCAGTTCTTC; CDR3aa: CASSLISNNEQFF
d_gene: TRBD1; v_gene: TRBV18; j_gene: TRBJ2-7; abundance: medium-sized; CDR3nt: TGTGCCAGCTCACCCACAGGGGATCTACTTTCGAGCTCCTACGAGCAGTACTTC; CDR3aa: CASSPTGDLLSSSYEQYF
d_gene: -; v_gene: TRBV9; j_gene: TRBJ2-2; abundance: medium-sized; CDR3nt: TGTGCCAGCCAGGATGGGGCGACGAACACCGGGGAGCTGTTTTTT; CDR3aa: CASQDGATNTGELFF
d_gene: -; v_gene: TRBV2; j_gene: TRBJ2-1; abundance: -; CDR3nt: TGTGCCAGCAGCGGATGGGACTCCCGCAATGAGCAGCTCTTC; CDR3aa: CASSGWDSRNEQLF
d_gene: -; v_gene: TRBV2; j_gene: TRBJ1-1; abundance: medium-sized; CDR3nt: TGTGCCAGCACTCGACAGCCCAGCGGGAACACTGAAGCTTTCTTT; CDR3aa: CASTRQPSGNTEAFF
d_gene: -; v_gene: TRBV14; j_gene: TRBJ2-1; abundance: medium-sized; CDR3nt: TGTGCCAGCAGCGAATTAGCGCGGCGCTACAATGAGCAGTTCTTC; CDR3aa: CASSELARRYNEQFF
d_gene: TRBD2; v_gene: TRBV27; j_gene: TRBJ2-3; abundance: medium-sized; CDR3nt: TGTGCCAGCAGTTCAACTAGCGGGGGGCTTCCTAGCACAGATACGCAGTATTTT; CDR3aa: CASSSTSGGLPSTDTQYF
d_gene: TRBD1; v_gene: TRBV28; j_gene: TRBJ2-3; abundance: medium-sized; CDR3nt: TGTGCCAGCAGTCCCGGGACAGGGATCACAGATACGCAGTATTTT; CDR3aa: CASSPGTGITDTQYF
d_gene: TRBD1; v_gene: TRBV29-1; j_gene: TRBJ2-7; abundance: medium-sized; CDR3nt: TGCAGCGTGAATGGACAGGGGAACGAGCAGTACTTC; CDR3aa: CSVNGQGNEQYF
d_gene: TRBD1; v_gene: TRBV28; j_gene: TRBJ2-1; abundance: medium-sized; CDR3nt: TGTGCCAGCAGCCATCGACAGGGGCCCTACAATGAGCAGTTCTTC; CDR3aa: CASSHRQGPYNEQFF
d_gene: -; v_gene: TRBV4-1; j_gene: TRBJ2-2; abundance: medium-sized; CDR3nt: TGCGCCAGCAGCCAAGAGGGTGATCGGGAGCTGTTTTTT; CDR3aa: CASSQEGDRELFF
d_gene: TRBD1; v_gene: TRBV20-1; j_gene: TRBJ2-7; abundance: medium-sized; CDR3nt: TGCAGTGCTTGGGGACAGGGGCGCCCAAGCGAGCAGTACTTC; CDR3aa: CSAWGQGRPSEQYF
d_gene: -; v_gene: TRBV5-1; j_gene: TRBJ2-3; abundance: medium-sized; CDR3nt: TGCGCCAGCAGCTTGAACACGGCGATCAGCACAGATACGCAGTATTTT; CDR3aa: CASSLNTAISTDTQYF
d_gene: TRBD1; v_gene: TRBV19; j_gene: TRBJ2-1; abundance: medium-sized; CDR3nt: TGTGCCAGTATTCCGGACAGGGGGAGCTACAATGAGCAGTTCTTC; CDR3aa: CASIPDRGSYNEQFF
d_gene: -; v_gene: TRBV19; j_gene: TRBJ2-7; abundance: medium-sized; CDR3nt: TGTGCCAGTAGTATTGGCGCCAGGGCCAACGAGCAGTACTTC; CDR3aa: CASSIGARANEQYF
d_gene: -; v_gene: TRBV25-1; j_gene: TRBJ1-6; abundance: medium-sized; CDR3nt: TGTGCCAGCAGTCAAGTAGGTGGGAATTCACCCCTCCACTTT; CDR3aa: CASSQVGGNSPLHF
d_gene: -; v_gene: TRBV28; j_gene: TRBJ2-7; abundance: medium-sized; CDR3nt: TGTGCCAGCAGTTTAGGCCTCTACGAGCAGTACTTC; CDR3aa: CASSLGLYEQYF
d_gene: TRBD1; v_gene: TRBV2; j_gene: TRBJ1-2; abundance: medium-sized; CDR3nt: TGTGCCAGCAGGGGGACAGGGGGCTTCAACTATGGCTACACCTTC; CDR3aa: CASRGTGGFNYGYTF
d_gene: -; v_gene: TRBV2; j_gene: TRBJ2-3; abundance: medium-sized; CDR3nt: TGTGCCAGCAGTGAAAGTGGGACACCTACTGGTGCGGACACAGATACGCAGTATTTT; CDR3aa: CASSESGTPTGADTDTQYF
d_gene: -; v_gene: TRBV5-4; j_gene: TRBJ2-1; abundance: medium-sized; CDR3nt: TGTGCCAGCAGCTTGGGCGCGGGTCCCGGCAATGAGCAGTTCTTC; CDR3aa: CASSLGAGPGNEQFF
d_gene: TRBD2; v_gene: TRBV29-1; j_gene: TRBJ2-1; abundance: medium-sized; CDR3nt: TGCAGCGTTAGGACTAGCGGGGCGACCTCCTACAATGAGCAGTTCTTC; CDR3aa: CSVRTSGATSYNEQFF
d_gene: TRBD2; v_gene: TRBV27; j_gene: TRBJ2-1; abundance: -; CDR3nt: TGTGCCAGTACTAGCGGGGGCAGTGAGCAGTTCTTC; CDR3aa: CASTSGGSEQFF
d_gene: -; v_gene: TRBV19; j_gene: TRBJ2-2; abundance: large; CDR3nt: TGTGCCAGTAGTCGCACCGAGGAGCTGTTTTTT; CDR3aa: CASSRTEELFF
d_gene: -; v_gene: TRBV28; j_gene: TRBJ2-2; abundance: medium-sized; CDR3nt: TGTGCCAGCACCCGGAAAGGAACAGCCGGGGAGCTGTTTTTT; CDR3aa: CASTRKGTAGELFF
d_gene: -; v_gene: TRBV28; j_gene: TRBJ2-7; abundance: medium-sized; CDR3nt: TGTGCCAGCAGCCGGGACATTGACTCCTACGAGCAGTACTTC; CDR3aa: CASSRDIDSYEQYF
d_gene: TRBD1; v_gene: TRBV19; j_gene: TRBJ1-1; abundance: medium-sized; CDR3nt: TGTGCCAGTAGTATGGGAGCAGGGGGCACTGAAGCTTTCTTT; CDR3aa: CASSMGAGGTEAFF
d_gene: -; v_gene: TRBV28; j_gene: TRBJ2-7; abundance: large; CDR3nt: TGTGCCAGCAGTTCCGGGACGGCCTTGGAGCAGTACTTC; CDR3aa: CASSSGTALEQYF
d_gene: -; v_gene: TRBV29-1; j_gene: TRBJ2-4; abundance: medium-sized; CDR3nt: TGCAGCGTTTCCGGCGTGGACGGAGACATTCAGTACTTC; CDR3aa: CSVSGVDGDIQYF
d_gene: -; v_gene: TRBV19; j_gene: TRBJ2-1; abundance: medium-sized; CDR3nt: TGTGCCAGTAGTATAGGTAATTACAATGAGCAGTTCTTC; CDR3aa: CASSIGNYNEQFF
d_gene: -; v_gene: TRBV19; j_gene: TRBJ2-7; abundance: -; CDR3nt: TGTGCCAGTAGCGTGCAGGGGAATTCCTATGAGCAGTACTTC; CDR3aa: CASSVQGNSYEQYF
d_gene: TRBD2; v_gene: TRBV2; j_gene: TRBJ2-3; abundance: medium-sized; CDR3nt: TGTGCCAGCAGGGGAGCGGGGGCAGCCCGGGATACGCAGTATTTT; CDR3aa: CASRGAGAARDTQYF
d_gene: -; v_gene: TRBV28; j_gene: TRBJ2-4; abundance: medium-sized; CDR3nt: TGTGCCAGCAGTTCCTTCGGGGTACTAGCCAAAAACATTCAGTACTTC; CDR3aa: CASSSFGVLAKNIQYF
d_gene: TRBD1; v_gene: TRBV28; j_gene: TRBJ2-5; abundance: medium-sized; CDR3nt: TGTGCCAGCAGTCCCCGACAGGGGGGCGAGACCCAGTACTTC; CDR3aa: CASSPRQGGETQYF
d_gene: TRBD2; v_gene: TRBV7-3; j_gene: TRBJ2-3; abundance: -; CDR3nt: TGTGCCAGCAGCCCCCTGGGAGGGGGCACAGATACGCAGTATTTT; CDR3aa: CASSPLGGGTDTQYF
d_gene: -; v_gene: TRBV27; j_gene: TRBJ2-7; abundance: medium-sized; CDR3nt: TGTGCCAGCAGCGAAACCGGGACACCTTCCTACGAGCAGTACTTC; CDR3aa: CASSETGTPSYEQYF
d_gene: TRBD1; v_gene: TRBV29-1; j_gene: TRBJ2-7; abundance: medium-sized; CDR3nt: TGCAGCGTTGAATATTCGGGACAGGGAGGCTTCAACGAGCAGTACTTC; CDR3aa: CSVEYSGQGGFNEQYF
d_gene: -; v_gene: TRBV19; j_gene: TRBJ2-7; abundance: -; CDR3nt: TGTGCCAGTAGTAGTTACGGCTACAAGCAGTACTTC; CDR3aa: CASSSYGYKQYF
d_gene: TRBD1; v_gene: TRBV6-6; j_gene: TRBJ2-4; abundance: medium-sized; CDR3nt: TGTGCCAGCAGTTGGGCCCCGGGACAGGGGGTCGAAAACATTCAGTACTTC; CDR3aa: CASSWAPGQGVENIQYF
d_gene: -; v_gene: TRBV28; j_gene: TRBJ2-7; abundance: medium-sized; CDR3nt: TGTGCCAGCAGCTCTGGAAGGGACTCCAGCTCCTACGAGCAGTACTTC; CDR3aa: CASSSGRDSSSYEQYF
d_gene: TRBD2; v_gene: TRBV7-2; j_gene: TRBJ2-5; abundance: medium-sized; CDR3nt: TGTGCCAGCAGCTTAGATCTCCTAGCGGGGGGAGAGGAGACCCAGTACTTC; CDR3aa: CASSLDLLAGGEETQYF
d_gene: -; v_gene: TRBV28; j_gene: TRBJ2-7; abundance: medium-sized; CDR3nt: TGTGCCAGCAAATTCACCGGAGACAGAACCTACCCAAGCTCCTACGAGCAGTACTTC; CDR3aa: CASKFTGDRTYPSSYEQYF
d_gene: -; v_gene: TRBV19; j_gene: TRBJ1-6; abundance: medium-sized; CDR3nt: TGTGCCTGTAGTATAGTCGGGACAACCCAGGATTCACCCCTCCACTTT; CDR3aa: CACSIVGTTQDSPLHF